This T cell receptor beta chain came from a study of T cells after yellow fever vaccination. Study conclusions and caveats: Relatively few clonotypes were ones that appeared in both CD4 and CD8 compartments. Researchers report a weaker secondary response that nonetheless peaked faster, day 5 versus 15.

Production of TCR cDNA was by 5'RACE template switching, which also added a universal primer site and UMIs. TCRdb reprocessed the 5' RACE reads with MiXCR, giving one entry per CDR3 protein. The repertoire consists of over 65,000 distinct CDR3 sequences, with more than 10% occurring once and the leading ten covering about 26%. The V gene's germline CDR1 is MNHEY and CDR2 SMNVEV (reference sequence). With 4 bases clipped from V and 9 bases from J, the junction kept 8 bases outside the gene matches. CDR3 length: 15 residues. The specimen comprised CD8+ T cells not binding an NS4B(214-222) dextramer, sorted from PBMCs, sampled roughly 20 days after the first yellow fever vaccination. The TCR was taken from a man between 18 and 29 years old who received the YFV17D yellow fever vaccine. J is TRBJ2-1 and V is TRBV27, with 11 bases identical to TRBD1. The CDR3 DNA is TGTGCCAGCAGTTCAGGGACAGGGGGTTTTCGTGAGCAGTTCTTC. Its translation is CASSSGTGGFREQFF.